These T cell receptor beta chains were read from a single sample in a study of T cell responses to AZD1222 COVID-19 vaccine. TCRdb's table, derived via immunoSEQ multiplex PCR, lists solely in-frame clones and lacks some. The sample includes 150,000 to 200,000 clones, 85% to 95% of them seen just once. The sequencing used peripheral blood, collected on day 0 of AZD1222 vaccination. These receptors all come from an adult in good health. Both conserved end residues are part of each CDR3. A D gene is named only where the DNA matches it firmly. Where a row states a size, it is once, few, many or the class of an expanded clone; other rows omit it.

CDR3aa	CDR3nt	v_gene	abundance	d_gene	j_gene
CASSQASGTVNYGYTF	TGTGCCAGCAGCCAGGCCTCCGGGACAGTTAACTATGGCTACACCTTC	TRBV4-2	.	TRBD1	TRBJ1-2
CASSLRTSWLSGEQYF	TGTGCCAGCAGTTTACGGACTAGCTGGCTGTCAGGCGAGCAGTACTTC	TRBV27	.	TRBD2	TRBJ2-7
CASSSQGQGATDTQYF	TGTGCCAGCAGCTCACAGGGACAGGGGGCCACAGATACGCAGTATTTT	TRBV5-6	.	TRBD1	TRBJ2-3
CASSPSFRNTIYF	TGTGCCAGCAGCCCAAGCTTCAGAAACACCATATATTTT	TRBV6-1	.	.	TRBJ1-3
CASRQSLGLAGDNEQFF	TGTGCCAGCAGACAAAGCCTCGGACTAGCGGGAGACAATGAGCAGTTCTTC	TRBV3-1/TRBV3-2	.	TRBD2	TRBJ2-1
CATSDPGQAYEELFF	TGTGCCACCAGTGATCCGGGACAGGCCTATGAAGAACTGTTTTTT	TRBV24-1	.	TRBD1	TRBJ1-4
CATSRDPGTVAFF	TGTGCCACCAGCAGAGATCCTGGGACAGTCGCTTTCTTT	TRBV15	.	TRBD1	TRBJ1-1
CASSLDRDRRTDTQYF	TGTGCCAGCAGCTTGGACAGGGACCGCCGCACAGATACGCAGTATTTT	TRBV7-2	.	TRBD1	TRBJ2-3
CASTGQGRNTEAFF	TGTGCCAGTACGGGACAAGGACGAAACACTGAAGCTTTCTTT	TRBV19	.	.	TRBJ1-1
CAWTRDRDTIYF	TGTGCCTGGACCCGGGACAGGGACACCATATATTTT	TRBV30	.	TRBD1	TRBJ1-3
CASRGQSGRVHEQYF	TGTGCCAGCAGGGGCCAAAGCGGGAGAGTCCACGAGCAGTACTTC	TRBV6-5	.	TRBD2	TRBJ2-7
CASSQGGGSRNTIYF	TGTGCCAGCAGCCAAGGGGGTGGCAGCAGAAACACCATATATTTT	TRBV7-2	few	.	TRBJ1-3
CASSPWTLQETQYF	TGTGCCAGCAGTCCTTGGACCCTCCAAGAGACCCAGTACTTC	TRBV6-5	.	.	TRBJ2-5
CASSVSRERSTEAFF	TGTGCCAGCAGTGTCTCCAGGGAGAGGAGCACTGAAGCTTTCTTT	TRBV25-1	.	.	TRBJ1-1
CASSFGQYNEKLFF	TGCGCCAGCAGCTTCGGGCAGTATAATGAAAAACTGTTTTTT	TRBV5-1	.	.	TRBJ1-4
CSVEQAYEQYF	TGCAGCGTTGAGCAGGCCTACGAGCAGTACTTC	TRBV29-1	.	.	TRBJ2-7
CASSPDSNYGYTF	TGTGCCAGCAGCCCGGACAGCAACTATGGCTACACCTTC	TRBV5-4	once	.	TRBJ1-2
CASSGGDREADTQYF	TGTGCCAGCAGCGGAGGGGACAGGGAGGCAGATACGCAGTATTTT	TRBV7-8	.	TRBD1	TRBJ2-3
CASSLTTGTNTEAFF	TGTGCCAGCAGCTTGACGACAGGGACGAACACTGAAGCTTTCTTT	TRBV5-4	.	TRBD1	TRBJ1-1
CASSYGGSSNQPQHF	TGTGCCAGCAGTTACGGAGGATCGAGCAATCAGCCCCAGCATTTT	TRBV6-2/TRBV6-3	.	.	TRBJ1-5
CASSLVLAGGKDEQFF	TGTGCCAGCAGCTTGGTTCTAGCGGGAGGAAAGGATGAGCAGTTCTTC	TRBV5-5	.	TRBD2	TRBJ2-1
CASSQDLRAVQETQYF	TGTGCCAGCAGCCAAGATTTAAGGGCAGTCCAAGAGACCCAGTACTTC	TRBV4-2	.	.	TRBJ2-5
CASSLGVARSYNSPLHF	TGTGCCAGCAGCTTAGGTGTAGCCCGCTCCTATAATTCACCCCTCCACTTT	TRBV7-6	.	.	TRBJ1-6
CSVGAQAPYEQYF	TGCAGCGTTGGAGCGCAGGCCCCCTACGAGCAGTACTTC	TRBV29-1	.	.	TRBJ2-7
CAITGQGATEAFF	TGTGCCATCACTGGACAGGGGGCTACTGAAGCTTTCTTT	TRBV10-3	.	TRBD1	TRBJ1-1
CASSLGTEAFF	TGTGCCAGCAGTTTGGGGACGGAAGCTTTCTTT	TRBV12-3/TRBV12-4	.	.	TRBJ1-1
CASSQGSGGNTDTQYF	TGTGCCAGCAGCCAAGGTAGCGGGGGCAACACAGATACGCAGTATTTT	TRBV4-2	.	TRBD2	TRBJ2-3
CSASLGTVQRGNQPQHF	TGCAGTGCTAGTCTCGGAACAGTACAAAGGGGGAATCAGCCCCAGCATTTT	TRBV20-1	.	.	TRBJ1-5
CASSFGTGEGTQYF	TGTGCCAGCAGTTTCGGGACAGGGGAGGGGACCCAGTACTTC	TRBV27	.	TRBD1	TRBJ2-5
CASSTFSGSSYNEQFF	TGTGCCAGCAGCACCTTTAGCGGGAGCTCCTACAATGAGCAGTTCTTC	TRBV7-3	.	TRBD2	TRBJ2-1
CASSQGDRGYQETQYF	TGTGCCAGCAGCCAGGGGGACAGGGGATACCAAGAGACCCAGTACTTC	TRBV4-2	.	TRBD1	TRBJ2-5
CASSSSAYLSGTQYF	TGTGCCAGCAGCTCTAGCGCCTACTTATCGGGGACCCAGTACTTC	TRBV7-2	few	.	TRBJ2-5
CASSIAGGPGEQYF	TGTGCCAGTAGTATTGCGGGAGGGCCCGGGGAGCAGTACTTC	TRBV19	.	TRBD2	TRBJ2-7
CASSVGQEQFF	TGTGCCAGCAGCGTAGGCCAGGAGCAGTTCTTC	TRBV9	.	.	TRBJ2-1
CASSAEPAAATEAFF	TGCGCCAGCAGCGCGGAACCGGCAGCTGCCACTGAAGCTTTCTTT	TRBV5-1	.	.	TRBJ1-1
CASSRPKENTIYF	TGTGCCAGCAGCCGACCAAAGGAAAACACCATATATTTT	TRBV3-1/TRBV3-2	few	.	TRBJ1-3
CASSRRAAGQGVAGPSYEQYF	TGTGCCAGCAGCCGGAGAGCGGCGGGACAGGGTGTCGCGGGGCCCTCCTACGAGCAGTACTTC	TRBV4-2	once	TRBD1	TRBJ2-7
CASSLAIPGNSPLHF	TGCGCCAGCAGCTTGGCTATTCCGGGAAATTCACCCCTCCACTTT	TRBV5-1	once	.	TRBJ1-6
CASSQAPGTSGNTIYF	TGCGCCAGCAGCCAAGCCCCAGGAACCTCTGGAAACACCATATATTTT	TRBV4-1	.	.	TRBJ1-3
CASSLAGGLYNEQFF	TGTGCCAGCAGCTTAGCGGGGGGGCTCTACAATGAGCAGTTCTTC	TRBV7-3	.	TRBD2	TRBJ2-1
CASSQSRWEQYF	TGTGCCAGCAGTCAAAGTCGGTGGGAGCAGTACTTC	TRBV28	.	.	TRBJ2-7
CASSLGGGPSGELFF	TGCGCCAGCAGCTTGGGAGGAGGCCCCTCCGGGGAGCTGTTTTTT	TRBV5-1	.	.	TRBJ2-2
CASSGQGADGYTF	TGCGCCAGCAGCGGACAGGGGGCGGATGGCTACACCTTC	TRBV5-1	.	TRBD1	TRBJ1-2
CAISDPGGTDTQYF	TGTGCCATCAGTGATCCGGGAGGCACAGATACGCAGTATTTT	TRBV10-3	.	.	TRBJ2-3
CASKLQGNTGELFF	TGCGCCAGCAAACTACAGGGGAACACCGGGGAGCTGTTTTTT	TRBV5-1	.	.	TRBJ2-2